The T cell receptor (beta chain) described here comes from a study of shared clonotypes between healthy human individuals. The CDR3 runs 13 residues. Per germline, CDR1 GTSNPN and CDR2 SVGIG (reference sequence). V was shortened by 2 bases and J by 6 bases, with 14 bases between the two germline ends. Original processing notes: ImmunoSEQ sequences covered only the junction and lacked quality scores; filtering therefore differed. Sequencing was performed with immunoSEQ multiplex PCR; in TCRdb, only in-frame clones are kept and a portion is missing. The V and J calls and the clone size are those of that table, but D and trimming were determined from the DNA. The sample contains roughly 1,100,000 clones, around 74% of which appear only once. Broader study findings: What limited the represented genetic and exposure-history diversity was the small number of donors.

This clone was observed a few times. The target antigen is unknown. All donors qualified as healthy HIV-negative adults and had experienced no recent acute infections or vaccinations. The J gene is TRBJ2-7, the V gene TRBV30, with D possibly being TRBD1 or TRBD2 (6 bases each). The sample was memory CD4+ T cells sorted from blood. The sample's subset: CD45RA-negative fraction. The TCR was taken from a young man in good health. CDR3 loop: CAWSRRGSTEQYF. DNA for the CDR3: TGTGCCTGGAGTCGGAGGGGGTCGACCGAGCAGTACTTC.